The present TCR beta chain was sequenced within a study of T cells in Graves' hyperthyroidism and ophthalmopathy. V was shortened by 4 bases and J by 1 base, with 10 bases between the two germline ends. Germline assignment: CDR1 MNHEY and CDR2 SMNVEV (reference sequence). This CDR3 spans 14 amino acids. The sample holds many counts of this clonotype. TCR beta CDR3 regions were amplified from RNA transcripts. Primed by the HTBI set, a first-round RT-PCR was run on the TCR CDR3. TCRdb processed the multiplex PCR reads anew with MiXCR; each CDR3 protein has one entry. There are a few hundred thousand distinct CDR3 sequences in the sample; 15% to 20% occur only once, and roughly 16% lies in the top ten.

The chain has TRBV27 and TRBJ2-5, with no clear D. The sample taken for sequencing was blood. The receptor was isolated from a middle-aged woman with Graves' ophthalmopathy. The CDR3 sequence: CASSSWSGQETQYF. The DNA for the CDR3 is TGTGCCAGCAGTTCCTGGTCCGGCCAAGAGACCCAGTACTTC.